This entry describes one T cell receptor beta chain. Its antigen remains unidentified. This entry belongs to a study of cytomegalovirus exposure and HLA in healthy donors. Study in general: Out of 398 genotyped donors, about 80% belonged to the Caucasian-associated ancestry cluster.

This cohort consisted of healthy bone marrow donors. Vbeta (60) and Jbeta (13) primers were used in the PCR. Assay used: immunoSEQ multiplex PCR; TCRdb lists only in-frame clones, some missing. Among about 200,000 clones, over 80% were seen once, and the ten largest hold approximately 0.71%. Study outcomes and limitations: In a later analysis, at a false discovery rate of 0.05, 15,000 to 20,000 TCR beta sequences matched HLA alleles.

Trimming took 2 bases from V and 2 from J, leaving 15 bases between them. CDR1 is SNHLY and CDR2 is FYNNEI in the germline V gene. The CDR3 spans 16 residues. The sequencing sample was made of PBMCs. The TCR sequence derives from a boy aged 2 to 10 in good health and CMV-seronegative. This chain connects TRBV2 to TRBJ1-1; D is uncertain. The chain's CDR3 is CASSESVAALNTEAFF. DNA for the CDR3: TGTGCCAGCAGTGAATCGGTAGCGGCCCTTAACACTGAAGCTTTCTTT. The full variable domain, rest sourced from reference TRBV2 and TRBJ1-1, is EPEVTQTPSHQVTQMGQEVILRCVPISNHLYFYWYRQILGQKVEFLVSFYNNEISEKSEIFDDQFSVERPDGSNFTLKIRSTKLEDSAMYFCASSESVAALNTEAFFGQGTRLTVV.